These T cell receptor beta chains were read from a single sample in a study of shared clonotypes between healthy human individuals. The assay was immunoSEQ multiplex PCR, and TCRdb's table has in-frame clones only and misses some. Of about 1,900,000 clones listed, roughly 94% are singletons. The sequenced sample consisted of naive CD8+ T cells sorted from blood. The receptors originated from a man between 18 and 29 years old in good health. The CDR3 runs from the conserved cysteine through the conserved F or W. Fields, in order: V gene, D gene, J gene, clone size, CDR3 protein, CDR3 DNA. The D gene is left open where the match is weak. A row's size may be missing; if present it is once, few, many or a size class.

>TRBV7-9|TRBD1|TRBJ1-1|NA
CASSSFQGAPEAFF
TGTGCCAGCAGCTCATTCCAGGGGGCCCCTGAAGCTTTCTTT
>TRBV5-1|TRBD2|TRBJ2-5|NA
CASSLAGRGGDQETQYF
TGCGCCAGCAGCTTGGCGGGGCGCGGGGGGGATCAAGAGACCCAGTACTTC
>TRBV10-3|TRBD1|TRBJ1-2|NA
CAISVGTGHYGYTF
TGTGCCATCAGTGTCGGGACAGGACACTATGGCTACACCTTC
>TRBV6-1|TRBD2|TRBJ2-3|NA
CASLAGGEFTDTQYF
TGTGCCAGTCTAGCGGGAGGGGAATTCACAGATACGCAGTATTTT
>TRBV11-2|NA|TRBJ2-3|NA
CASSPTPGQPDTQYF
TGTGCCAGCAGCCCCACGCCGGGGCAGCCAGATACGCAGTATTTT
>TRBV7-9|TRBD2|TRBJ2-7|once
CASSRLAGEQYF
TGTGCCAGCAGCCGTCTAGCGGGGGAGCAGTACTTC
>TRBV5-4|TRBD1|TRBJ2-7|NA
CASSLGQGATYEQYF
TGTGCCAGCAGCTTGGGACAGGGGGCAACCTACGAGCAGTACTTC
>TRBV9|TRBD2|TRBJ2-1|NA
CASSVEGAGGDNEQFF
TGTGCCAGCAGCGTAGAAGGGGCGGGAGGCGACAATGAGCAGTTCTTC
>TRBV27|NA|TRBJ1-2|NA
CASSSQDSNYGYTF
TGTGCCAGCAGTTCACAGGATTCTAACTATGGCTACACCTTC
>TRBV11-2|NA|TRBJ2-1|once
CASSPDLSVNNEQFF
TGTGCCAGCAGCCCAGACCTTAGCGTCAACAATGAGCAGTTCTTC
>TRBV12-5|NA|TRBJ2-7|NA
CASGLVGQGYYEQYF
TGTGCTAGTGGTTTGGTCGGTCAGGGGTACTACGAGCAGTACTTC
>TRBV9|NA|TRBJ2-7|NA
CASSVGGEYEQYF
TGTGCCAGCAGCGTAGGCGGAGAGTACGAGCAGTACTTC
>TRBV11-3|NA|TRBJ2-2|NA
CASSAPRDNPTGELFF
TGTGCCAGCAGCGCCCCGAGGGACAACCCCACCGGGGAGCTGTTTTTT
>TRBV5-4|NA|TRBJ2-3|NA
CASDSRDSGSDTQYF
TGTGCCAGCGACTCCCGGGACTCGGGGTCGGATACGCAGTATTTT
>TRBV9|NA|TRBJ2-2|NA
CASSGLQNTGELFF
TGTGCCAGCAGCGGCCTCCAGAACACCGGGGAGCTGTTTTTT
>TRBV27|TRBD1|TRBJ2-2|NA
CASRYLVTGDTNTGELFF
TGTGCCAGCCGCTACCTAGTTACAGGGGACACGAACACCGGGGAGCTGTTTTTT
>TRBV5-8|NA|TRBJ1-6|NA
CASTRTETLLNSPLHF
TGTGCCAGCACAAGGACCGAGACCCTCTTAAATTCACCCCTCCACTTT
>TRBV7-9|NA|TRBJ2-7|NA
CASSLANGPLYEQYF
TGTGCCAGCAGCTTAGCGAACGGGCCCCTCTACGAGCAGTACTTC
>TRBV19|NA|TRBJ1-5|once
CASSIDREGGFYQPQHF
TGTGCCAGTAGTATAGATAGGGAGGGGGGGTTCTATCAGCCCCAGCATTTT
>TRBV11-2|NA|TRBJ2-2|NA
CASSLAPGELFF
TGTGCCAGCAGCTTGGCTCCCGGGGAGCTGTTTTTT
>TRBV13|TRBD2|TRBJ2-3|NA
CASSLGRAGAFTDTQYF
TGTGCCAGCAGCTTAGGGCGAGCGGGGGCTTTCACAGATACGCAGTATTTT
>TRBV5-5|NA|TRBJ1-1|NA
CASSLGVGYTEAFF
TGTGCCAGCAGCTTGGGAGTGGGATACACTGAAGCTTTCTTT
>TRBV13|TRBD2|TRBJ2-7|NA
CASSWSAGLGHLEQYF
TGTGCCAGCAGCTGGTCCGCGGGACTAGGCCATCTCGAGCAGTACTTC
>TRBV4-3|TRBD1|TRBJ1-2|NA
CASSQVGQGGDGYTF
TGCGCCAGCAGCCAAGTCGGACAGGGTGGAGATGGCTACACCTTC
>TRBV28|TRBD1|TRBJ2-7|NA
CASSPTGASYEQYF
TGTGCCAGCAGTCCGACAGGGGCTTCCTACGAGCAGTACTTC
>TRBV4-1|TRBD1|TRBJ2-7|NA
CASSQLVTDRGIYEQYF
TGCGCCAGCAGCCAATTGGTAACAGACAGGGGAATCTACGAGCAGTACTTC
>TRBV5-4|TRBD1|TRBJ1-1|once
CASSGTGGFGDTEAFF
TGTGCCAGCAGCGGGACAGGGGGGTTCGGGGACACTGAAGCTTTCTTT
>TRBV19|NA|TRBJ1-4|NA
CASSPYTATNEKLFF
TGTGCCAGTAGTCCGTACACCGCAACTAATGAAAAACTGTTTTTT
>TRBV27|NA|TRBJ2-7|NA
CASSWQSSYEQYF
TGTGCCAGCAGTTGGCAGAGCTCCTACGAGCAGTACTTC
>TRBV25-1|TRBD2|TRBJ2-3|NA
CASSESGGADTQYF
TGTGCCAGCAGTGAGTCTGGGGGGGCAGATACGCAGTATTTT
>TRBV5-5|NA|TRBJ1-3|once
CASSLLSGNTIYF
TGTGCCAGCAGCCTCCTCTCTGGAAACACCATATATTTT
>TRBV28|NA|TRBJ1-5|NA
CASSFRGGNQPQHF
TGTGCCAGCAGTTTTCGGGGCGGCAATCAGCCCCAGCATTTT
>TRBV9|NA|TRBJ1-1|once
CASSTGMNTEAFF
TGTGCCAGTTCAACAGGGATGAACACTGAAGCTTTCTTT
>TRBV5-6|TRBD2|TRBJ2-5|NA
CASRRSGGPSGTQYF
TGTGCCAGCAGGCGGAGCGGGGGGCCATCGGGGACCCAGTACTTC
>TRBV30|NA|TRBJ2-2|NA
CAWSVLGGELFF
TGTGCCTGGAGTGTTCTCGGGGGGGAGCTGTTTTTT
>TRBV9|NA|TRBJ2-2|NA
CASSVDVGEIGELFF
TGTGCCAGCAGCGTAGATGTAGGCGAAATCGGGGAGCTGTTTTTT
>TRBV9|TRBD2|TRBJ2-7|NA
CASSSGGDRVYEQYF
TGTGCCAGCAGCTCCGGGGGGGATAGGGTCTACGAGCAGTACTTC
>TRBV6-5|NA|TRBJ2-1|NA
CASRTESELNEQFF
TGTGCCAGCCGAACTGAAAGCGAGCTCAATGAGCAGTTCTTC
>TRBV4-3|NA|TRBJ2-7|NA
CASSQDLGSYEQYF
TGCGCCAGCAGCCAAGACTTAGGGTCCTACGAGCAGTACTTC
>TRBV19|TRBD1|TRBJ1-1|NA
CASSITGVVEAFF
TGTGCCAGTAGTATAACAGGGGTCGTTGAAGCTTTCTTT
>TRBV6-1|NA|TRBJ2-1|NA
CASSEGAYYNEQFF
TGTGCCAGCAGTGAAGGTGCTTACTACAATGAGCAGTTCTTC
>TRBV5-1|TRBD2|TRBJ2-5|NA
CASSPGLAGFQETQYF
TGCGCCAGCAGCCCGGGACTAGCGGGGTTCCAAGAGACCCAGTACTTC
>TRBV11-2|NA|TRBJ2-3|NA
CASSPHGSVITDTQYF
TGTGCCAGCAGCCCACATGGTAGCGTTATCACAGATACGCAGTATTTT
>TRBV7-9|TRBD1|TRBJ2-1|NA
CASSVGQGANNEQFF
TGTGCCAGCAGCGTAGGACAGGGGGCGAACAATGAGCAGTTCTTC
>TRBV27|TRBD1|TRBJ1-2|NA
CASSFGSGGDYGYTF
TGTGCCAGCAGTTTCGGTTCAGGGGGTGACTATGGCTACACCTTC
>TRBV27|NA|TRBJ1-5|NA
CASRPLGGEGQPQHF
TGTGCCAGCAGACCCCTGGGAGGGGAAGGTCAGCCCCAGCATTTT
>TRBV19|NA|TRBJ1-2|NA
CASSITPAGDGYTF
TGTGCCAGTAGTATTACACCGGCAGGGGATGGCTACACCTTC
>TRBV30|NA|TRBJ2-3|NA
CAWSGLGGSSTDTQYF
TGTGCCTGGAGTGGACTTGGCGGGTCTAGCACAGATACGCAGTATTTT
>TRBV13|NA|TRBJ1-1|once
CASSFVDSPEGVEAFF
TGTGCCAGCAGCTTTGTGGACAGCCCCGAAGGGGTTGAAGCTTTCTTT
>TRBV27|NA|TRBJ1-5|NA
CASSLDGNQPQHF
TGTGCCAGCAGTTTGGACGGAAATCAGCCCCAGCATTTT
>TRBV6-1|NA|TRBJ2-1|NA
CASRVTPGNEQFF
TGTGCCAGCAGAGTGACTCCCGGGAATGAGCAGTTCTTC
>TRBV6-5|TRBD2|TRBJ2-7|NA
CASSYLAREEGYEQYF
TGTGCCAGCAGTTACTTGGCGCGGGAGGAGGGCTACGAGCAGTACTTC
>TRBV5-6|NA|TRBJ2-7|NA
CASSPGPDLEQYF
TGTGCCAGCAGCCCGGGACCAGACCTTGAGCAGTACTTC
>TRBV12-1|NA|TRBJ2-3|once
CASSLGDTQYF
TGTGCCAGCAGCTTAGGAGATACGCAGTATTTT
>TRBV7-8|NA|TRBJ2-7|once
CASSDHHSYEQYF
TGTGCCAGCAGTGACCACCACTCCTACGAGCAGTACTTC